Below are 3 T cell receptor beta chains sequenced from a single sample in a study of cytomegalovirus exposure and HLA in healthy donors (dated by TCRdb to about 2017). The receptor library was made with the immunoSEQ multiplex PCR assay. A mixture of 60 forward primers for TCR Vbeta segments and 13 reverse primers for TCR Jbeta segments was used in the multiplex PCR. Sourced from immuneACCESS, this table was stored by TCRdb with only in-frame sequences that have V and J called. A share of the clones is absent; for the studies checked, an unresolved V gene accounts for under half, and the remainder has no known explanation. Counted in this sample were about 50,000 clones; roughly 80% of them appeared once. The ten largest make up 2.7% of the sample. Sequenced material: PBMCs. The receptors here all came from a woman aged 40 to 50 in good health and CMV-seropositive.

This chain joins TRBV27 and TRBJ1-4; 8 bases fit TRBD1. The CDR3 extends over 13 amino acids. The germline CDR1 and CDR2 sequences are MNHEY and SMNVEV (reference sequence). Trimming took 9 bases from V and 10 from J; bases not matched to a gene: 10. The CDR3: CASQGAVSGKLFF. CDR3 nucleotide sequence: TGTGCCAGTCAGGGGGCGGTGTCCGGAAAACTGTTTTTT.

Here the CDR3 reads CASSQVRDSYNEQYF. As DNA, the CDR3 is TGCGCCAGCAGCCAAGTCCGGGACAGCTACAACGAGCAGTACTTC. The rearrangement joins TRBV4-1 to TRBJ2-7, with 7 bases that match TRBD1. Germline lookup yields CDR1 MGHRA and CDR2 YSYEKL. The CDR3 runs to 15 residues. The J segment lost 5 bases and the V segment lost 1 base, leaving 8 bases of the junction unmatched.

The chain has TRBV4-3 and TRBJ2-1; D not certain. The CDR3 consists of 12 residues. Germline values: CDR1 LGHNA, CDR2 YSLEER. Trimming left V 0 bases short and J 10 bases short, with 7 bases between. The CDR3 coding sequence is TGCGCCAGCAGCCAAGATCGGCGGGAGCAGTTCTTC. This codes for CASSQDRREQFF.